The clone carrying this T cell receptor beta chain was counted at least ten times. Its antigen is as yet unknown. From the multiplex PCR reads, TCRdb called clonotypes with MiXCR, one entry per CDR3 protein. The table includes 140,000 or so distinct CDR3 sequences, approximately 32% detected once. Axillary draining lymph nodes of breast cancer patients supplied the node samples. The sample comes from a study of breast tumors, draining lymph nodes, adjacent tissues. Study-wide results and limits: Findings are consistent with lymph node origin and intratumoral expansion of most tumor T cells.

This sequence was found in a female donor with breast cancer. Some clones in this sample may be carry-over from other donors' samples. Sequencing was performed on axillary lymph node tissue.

CDR3 loop: CASSTTRVGRLTDTQYF. The CDR3 bases are TGTGCCAGCAGTACTACCCGGGTGGGGCGCCTCACAGATACGCAGTATTTT. V usage is TRBV7-9 and J usage is TRBJ2-3; possibly TRBD1 for D (5 bases). In germline, CDR1 is SEHNR, CDR2 FQNEAQ (reference sequence). The CDR3 loop spans 17 amino acids. V shed 6 bases and J shed 2 bases, with 21 bases lying between them.